This T cell receptor beta chain is from a study of memory CD4+ T cells and cytomegalovirus serostatus. Study details: Donors were healthy Belgian adults, 10 or so CMV seropositive and around 23 seronegative. Study-wide results and caveats: The CMV-associated TCR signature appears largely within the CD4+ memory repertoire. CD4+ memory repertoires contained 67 of 164 reported CMV TCRbeta sequences.

The sort gate was single viable CD3+CD4+CD8-CD45RO+ cells for memory CD4+ T cells. Germline V gene sequence: CDR1 LGHNT, CDR2 FRNRAP. Trimming cost V 1 base and J 0 bases, with 3 bases left between them. CDR3 size: 13 residues. In the study's own analysis: After removing out-of-frame reads, around 2.2 million distinct TCRbeta sequences remained. Here immunoSEQ multiplex PCR was the method, and the copy in TCRdb shows in-frame clones only, minus some. V and J calls and clone size come straight from that table; D and trimming were deduced from the DNA. The repertoire holds some 60,000 clones, with roughly 81% as singletons. Notes on this clone: Its antigen is unidentified.

V and J are TRBV12-5 and TRBJ1-1; D is uncertain. This clonotype was sampled from an adult in good health and CMV-seronegative. The sequenced sample consisted of memory CD4+ T cells from blood. The CDR3 DNA reads as TGTGCTAGTGGTTTGGGACTGAACACTGAAGCTTTCTTT. Protein sequence: CASGLGLNTEAFF.